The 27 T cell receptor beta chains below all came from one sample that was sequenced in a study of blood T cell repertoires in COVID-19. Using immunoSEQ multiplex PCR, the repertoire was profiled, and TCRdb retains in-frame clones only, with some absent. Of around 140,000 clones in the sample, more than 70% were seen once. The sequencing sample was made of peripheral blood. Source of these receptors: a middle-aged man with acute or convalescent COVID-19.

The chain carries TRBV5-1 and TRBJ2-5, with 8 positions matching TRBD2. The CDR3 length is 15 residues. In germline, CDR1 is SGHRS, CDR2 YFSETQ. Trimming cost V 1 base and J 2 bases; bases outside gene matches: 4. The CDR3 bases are TGCGCCAGCAGCTTGACTAGCGGAACTCAAGAGACCCAGTACTTC. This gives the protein CASSLTSGTQETQYF.

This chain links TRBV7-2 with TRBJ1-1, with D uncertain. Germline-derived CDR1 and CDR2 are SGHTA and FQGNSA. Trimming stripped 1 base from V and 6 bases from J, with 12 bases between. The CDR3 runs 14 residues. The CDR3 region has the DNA TGTGCCAGCAGCTTAGTAGTGTTGGCGGCTGAAGCTTTCTTT. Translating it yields CASSLVVLAAEAFF.

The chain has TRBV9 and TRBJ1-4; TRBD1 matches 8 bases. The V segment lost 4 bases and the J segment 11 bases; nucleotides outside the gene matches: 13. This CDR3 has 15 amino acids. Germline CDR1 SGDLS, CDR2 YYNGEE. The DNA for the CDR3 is TGTGCCAGCAGCCCCAACCCAGGGGGCCTTGGGAAACTGTTTTTT. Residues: CASSPNPGGLGKLFF.

The CDR3 nucleotides read TGTGCCAGCAGCCTGTGGGGCAGGGTGGGGAATTCACCCCTCCACTTT. Translated: CASSLWGRVGNSPLHF. The J gene is TRBJ1-6, the V gene TRBV11-2; TRBD1 might be the D (5 bases). CDR3 length: 16 residues. Germline CDR1 is SGHAT and CDR2 is FQNNGV. V was pared by 5 bases and J by 7 bases, with 18 bases between.

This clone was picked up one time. The CDR3 protein is CASSMTSGYEQYF. The CDR3 DNA is TGCGCCAGCAGCATGACTAGCGGCTACGAGCAGTACTTC. The chain employs TRBV5-1 and TRBJ2-7, with 9 bases identical to TRBD2. Trimming took 4 bases from V and 3 from J; bases not matched to a gene: 2. Germline assignment: CDR1 SGHRS and CDR2 YFSETQ. The CDR3 loop spans 13 amino acids.

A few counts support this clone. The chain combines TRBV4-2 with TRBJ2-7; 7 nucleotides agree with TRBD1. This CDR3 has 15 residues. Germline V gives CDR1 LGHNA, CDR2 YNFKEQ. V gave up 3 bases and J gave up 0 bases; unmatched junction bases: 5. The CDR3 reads CASSQRDSNSYEQYF. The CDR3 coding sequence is TGTGCCAGCAGCCAGAGGGACAGCAACTCCTACGAGCAGTACTTC.

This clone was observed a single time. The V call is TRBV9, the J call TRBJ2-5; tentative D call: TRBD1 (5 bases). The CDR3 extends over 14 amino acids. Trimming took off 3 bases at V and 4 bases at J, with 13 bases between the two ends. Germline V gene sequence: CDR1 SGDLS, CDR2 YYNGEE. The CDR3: CASSADRSRETQYF. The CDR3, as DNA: TGTGCCAGCAGCGCTGACAGAAGTCGAGAGACCCAGTACTTC.

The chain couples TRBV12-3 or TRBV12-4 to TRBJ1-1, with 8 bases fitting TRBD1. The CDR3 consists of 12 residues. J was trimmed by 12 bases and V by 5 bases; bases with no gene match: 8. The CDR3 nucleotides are TGTGCCAGCAGTCGGGGACAGGAGAAAACTTTCTTT. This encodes CASSRGQEKTFF.

The CDR3 spells CASSPFSGRGETQYF. CDR3 bases: TGTGCCAGCAGCCCATTCAGCGGGAGGGGAGAGACCCAGTACTTC. The V gene is TRBV14, the J gene TRBJ2-5; 10 nucleotides agree with TRBD2. CDR3 length: 15 amino acids. Germline V gene data show CDR1 as SGHDN and CDR2 as FVKESK. The trim removed 4 bases at V and 4 bases at J, leaving 6 bases unmatched. The full variable domain, with the rest looked up from reference TRBV14 and TRBJ2-5, is EAGVTQFPSHSVIEKGQTVTLRCDPISGHDNLYWYRRVMGKEIKFLLHFVKESKQDESGMPNNRFLAERTGGTYSTLKVQPAELEDSGVYFCASSPFSGRGETQYFGPGTRLLVL.

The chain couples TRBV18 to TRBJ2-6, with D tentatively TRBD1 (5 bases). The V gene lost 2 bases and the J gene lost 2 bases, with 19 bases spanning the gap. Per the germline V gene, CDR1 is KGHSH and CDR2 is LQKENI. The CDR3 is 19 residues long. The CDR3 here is CASSPGLGRAGPGANVLTF. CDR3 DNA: TGTGCCAGCTCACCAGGCTTGGGGCGAGCTGGCCCTGGGGCCAACGTCCTGACTTTC.

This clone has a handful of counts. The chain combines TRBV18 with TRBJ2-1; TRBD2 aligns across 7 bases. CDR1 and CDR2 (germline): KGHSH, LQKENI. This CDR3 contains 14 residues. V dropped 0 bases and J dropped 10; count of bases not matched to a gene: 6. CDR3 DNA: TGTGCCAGCTCACCACCGGGCGGGAGAGAGGAGCAGTTCTTC. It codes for CASSPPGGREEQFF.

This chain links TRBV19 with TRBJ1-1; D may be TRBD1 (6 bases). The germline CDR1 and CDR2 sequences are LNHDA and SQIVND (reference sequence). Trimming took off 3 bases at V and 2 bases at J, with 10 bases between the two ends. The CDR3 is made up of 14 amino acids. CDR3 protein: CASSILRGNTEAFF. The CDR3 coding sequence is TGTGCCAGTAGTATCCTCAGGGGCAACACTGAAGCTTTCTTT.

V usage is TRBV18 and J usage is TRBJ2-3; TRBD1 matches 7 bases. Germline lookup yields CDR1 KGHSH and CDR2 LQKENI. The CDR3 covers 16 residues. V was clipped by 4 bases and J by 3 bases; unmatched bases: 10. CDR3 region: CASSRQTGAKTDTQYF. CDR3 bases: TGTGCCAGCTCACGCCAAACAGGGGCCAAGACAGATACGCAGTATTTT.

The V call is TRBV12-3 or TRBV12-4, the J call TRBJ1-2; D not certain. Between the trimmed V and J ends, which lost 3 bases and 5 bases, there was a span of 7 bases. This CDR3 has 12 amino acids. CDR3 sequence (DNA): TGTGCCAGCAGTTTGGGAGCATATGGCTACACCTTC. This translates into CASSLGAYGYTF.

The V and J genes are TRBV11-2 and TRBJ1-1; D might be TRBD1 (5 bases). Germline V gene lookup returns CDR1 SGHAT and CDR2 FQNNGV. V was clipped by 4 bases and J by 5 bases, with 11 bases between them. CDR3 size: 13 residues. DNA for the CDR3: TGTGCCAGCAGCTCCGACAGAGGAACTGAAGCTTTCTTT. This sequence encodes CASSSDRGTEAFF.

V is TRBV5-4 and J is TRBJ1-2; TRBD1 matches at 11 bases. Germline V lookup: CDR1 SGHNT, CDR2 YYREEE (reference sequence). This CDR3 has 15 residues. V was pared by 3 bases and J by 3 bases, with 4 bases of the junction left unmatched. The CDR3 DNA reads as TGTGCCAGCAGCTCTCGGACAGGGGGCGACTATGGCTACACCTTC. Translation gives CASSSRTGGDYGYTF.

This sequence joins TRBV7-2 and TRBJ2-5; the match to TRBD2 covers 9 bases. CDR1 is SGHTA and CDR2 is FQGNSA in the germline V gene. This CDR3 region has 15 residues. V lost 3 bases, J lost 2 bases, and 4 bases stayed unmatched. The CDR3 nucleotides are TGTGCCAGCAGCTTCCCACTAGCGGGTCAAGAGACCCAGTACTTC. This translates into CASSFPLAGQETQYF.

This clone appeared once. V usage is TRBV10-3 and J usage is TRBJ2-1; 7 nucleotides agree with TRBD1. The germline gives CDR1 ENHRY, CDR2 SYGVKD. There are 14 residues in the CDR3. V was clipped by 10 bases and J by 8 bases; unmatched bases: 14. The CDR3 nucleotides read TGTGCCAGCAAGACCGGGACAGCCCAGGATGAGCAGTTCTTC. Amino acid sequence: CASKTGTAQDEQFF.

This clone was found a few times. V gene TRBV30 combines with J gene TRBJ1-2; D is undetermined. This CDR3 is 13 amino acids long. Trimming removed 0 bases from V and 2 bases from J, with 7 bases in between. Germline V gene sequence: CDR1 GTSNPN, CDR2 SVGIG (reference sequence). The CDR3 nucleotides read TGTGCCTGGAGTGTAGACTTAAACTATGGCTACACCTTC. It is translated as CAWSVDLNYGYTF.

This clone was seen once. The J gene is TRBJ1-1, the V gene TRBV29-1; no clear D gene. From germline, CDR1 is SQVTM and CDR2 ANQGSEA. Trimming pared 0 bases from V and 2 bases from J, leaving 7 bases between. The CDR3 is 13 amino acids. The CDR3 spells CSVEEHINTEAFF. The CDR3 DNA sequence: TGCAGCGTTGAAGAACACATCAACACTGAAGCTTTCTTT.

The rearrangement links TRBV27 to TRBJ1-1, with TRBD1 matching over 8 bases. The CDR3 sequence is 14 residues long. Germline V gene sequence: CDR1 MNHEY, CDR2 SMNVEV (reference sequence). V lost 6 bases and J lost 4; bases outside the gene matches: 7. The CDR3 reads CASRIDRGGTEAFF. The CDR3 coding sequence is TGTGCCAGCAGGATCGACAGGGGTGGCACTGAAGCTTTCTTT.

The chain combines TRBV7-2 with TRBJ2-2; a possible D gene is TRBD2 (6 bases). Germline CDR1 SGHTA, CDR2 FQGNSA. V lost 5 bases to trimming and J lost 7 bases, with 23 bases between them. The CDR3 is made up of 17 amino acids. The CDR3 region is CASSLRSGTPFGGELFF. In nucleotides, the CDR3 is TGTGCCAGCAGCCTCCGATCCGGGACTCCCTTCGGCGGGGAGCTGTTTTTT.

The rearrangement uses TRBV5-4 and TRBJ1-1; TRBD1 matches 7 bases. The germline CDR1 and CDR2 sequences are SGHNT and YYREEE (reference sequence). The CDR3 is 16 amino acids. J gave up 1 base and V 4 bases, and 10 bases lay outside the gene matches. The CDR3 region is CASSPLPTGRNTEAFF. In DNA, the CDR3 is TGTGCCAGCAGCCCACTCCCGACAGGGCGGAACACTGAAGCTTTCTTT.

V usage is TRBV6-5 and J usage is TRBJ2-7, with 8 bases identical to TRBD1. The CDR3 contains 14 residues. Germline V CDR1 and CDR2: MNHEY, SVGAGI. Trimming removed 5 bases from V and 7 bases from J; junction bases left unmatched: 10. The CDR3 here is CASSSFQGAGEQYF. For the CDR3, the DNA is TGTGCCAGCAGTAGCTTCCAGGGGGCTGGGGAGCAGTACTTC.

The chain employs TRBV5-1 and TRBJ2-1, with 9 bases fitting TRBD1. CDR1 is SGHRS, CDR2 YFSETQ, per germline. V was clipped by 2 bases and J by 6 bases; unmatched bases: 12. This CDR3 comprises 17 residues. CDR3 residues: CASSFTGTGIMGNEQFF. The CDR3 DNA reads TGCGCCAGCAGCTTCACCGGGACAGGGATTATGGGCAATGAGCAGTTCTTC. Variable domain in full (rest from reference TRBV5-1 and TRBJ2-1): KAGVTQTPRYLIKTRGQQVTLSCSPISGHRSVSWYQQTPGQGLQFLFEYFSETQRNKGNFPGRFSGRQFSNSRSEMNVSTLELGDSALYLCASSFTGTGIMGNEQFFGPGTRLTVL.

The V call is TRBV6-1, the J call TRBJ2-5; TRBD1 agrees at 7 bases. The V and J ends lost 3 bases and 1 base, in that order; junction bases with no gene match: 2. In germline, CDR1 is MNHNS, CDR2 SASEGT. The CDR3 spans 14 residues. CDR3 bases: TGTGCCAGCAGTGACCGGACAGGCCAAGAGACCCAGTACTTC. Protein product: CASSDRTGQETQYF.

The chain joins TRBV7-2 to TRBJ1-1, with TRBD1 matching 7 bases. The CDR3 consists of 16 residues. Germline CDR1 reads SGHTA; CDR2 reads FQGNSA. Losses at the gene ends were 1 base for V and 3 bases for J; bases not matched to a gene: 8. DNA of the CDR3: TGTGCCAGCAGCTTAGTTTCGACAGGGCAGTACACTGAAGCTTTCTTT. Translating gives CASSLVSTGQYTEAFF.